Listed here are 17 T cell receptor beta chains from one sample, sequenced in a study of T cell clonotyping in hematopoietic cell transplantation. Repertoires were generated with immunoSEQ multiplex PCR, while TCRdb's copy carries only in-frame clones and drops some. The sample has about 69,000 clones, around 94% seen once; the top ten hold roughly 1.5%. Sequencing used peripheral blood mononuclear cells. These receptors originate from a man aged 45-65 years in good health. Some clones in this sample may be carry-over from other donors' samples.

This clone was seen a few times. CDR3 in amino acids: CASSLERGPQHF. The CDR3 DNA is TGTGCCAGCAGCTTAGAACGGGGGCCCCAGCATTTT. This chain uses TRBV7-6 with TRBJ1-5; D is uncertain. The CDR3 length is 12 residues. The V gene lost 1 base and the J gene lost 9 bases, with 7 bases spanning the gap. Germline V gene lookup returns CDR1 SGHVS and CDR2 FNYEAQ.

The genes are TRBV9 and TRBJ2-4; D may be TRBD2 (6 bases). The germline V and J ends were trimmed by 0 bases and 7 bases, with 14 bases remaining between them. Germline loops: CDR1 SGDLS, CDR2 YYNGEE. The CDR3 totals 15 residues. CDR3 sequence (DNA): TGTGCCAGCAGCGTAGCTATCGGTGGGGGGAACATTCAGTACTTC. As protein: CASSVAIGGGNIQYF.

V is TRBV5-4 and J is TRBJ2-7, with 11 bases that match TRBD1. This CDR3 spans 15 amino acids. V lost 3 bases to trimming and J lost 2 bases; unmatched junction nucleotides: 4. CDR1 is SGHNT and CDR2 is YYREEE in the germline V gene (reference sequence). This CDR3 is CASSWTGGDPYEQYF. Written as DNA, the CDR3 is TGTGCCAGCAGCTGGACAGGGGGCGACCCCTACGAGCAGTACTTC.

The chain employs TRBV7-9 and TRBJ1-2; possibly TRBD1 for D (5 bases). The V and J ends lost 4 bases and 6 bases respectively, with 9 bases between them. CDR3 length: 12 residues. CDR1 and CDR2 from the germline V gene are SEHNR and FQNEAQ (reference sequence). The DNA of the CDR3 is TGTGCCAGCAGCTCAAGGGGAGATGGCTACACCTTC. The encoded protein is CASSSRGDGYTF.

The chain is built from TRBV6-1 and TRBJ2-1, with D possibly being TRBD1 or TRBD2 (6 bases each). V dropped 4 bases and J dropped 4 bases, with 11 bases sitting between them. Germline lookup yields CDR1 MNHNS and CDR2 SASEGT. The CDR3 runs 14 residues. This CDR3 is CASSGGDKYNEQFF. CDR3 nucleotide sequence: TGTGCCAGCAGTGGGGGGGACAAGTACAATGAGCAGTTCTTC.

This chain joins TRBV2 and TRBJ1-5, with 8 bases fitting TRBD1. V shed 6 bases and J 3 bases; nucleotides not matched to a gene: 4. The CDR3 loop spans 14 amino acids. The germline gives CDR1 SNHLY, CDR2 FYNNEI. The CDR3 DNA sequence: TGTGCCAGCAGGGCGGGACAGGCCAATCAGCCCCAGCATTTT. Translation: CASRAGQANQPQHF.

CDR3 coding DNA: TGTGCCATCAGTGAGTCTCCGCGGGGAAAACTGTTTTTT. Its translation is CAISESPRGKLFF. The chain combines TRBV10-3 with TRBJ1-4, with D uncertain. CDR3 size: 13 residues. Germline V gives CDR1 ENHRY, CDR2 SYGVKD. Trimming removed 0 bases from V and 10 bases from J, with 9 bases in between.

This rearrangement joins TRBV5-1 to TRBJ2-7; D is tentatively TRBD1 or TRBD2 (5 bases each). The CDR3 spans 14 residues. Deletions cut 4 bases from V and 2 bases from J, with 13 bases between. The germline V gene has CDR1 SGHRS and CDR2 YFSETQ. The CDR3 spells CASSPGTLAYEQYF. In nucleotides, the CDR3 is TGCGCCAGCAGCCCTGGGACGTTGGCCTACGAGCAGTACTTC.

In its sample, this clone was seen once. The chain carries TRBV10-1 and TRBJ2-5; the match to TRBD2 covers 7 bases. V dropped 1 base and J dropped 1; count of bases not matched to a gene: 3. Germline V gene data show CDR1 as WNHNN and CDR2 as SYGVQD (reference sequence). This CDR3 region has 15 residues. The CDR3, as DNA: TGCGCCAGCAGTGAGTGGGAGGGGCTCCAAGAGACCCAGTACTTC. Its protein is CASSEWEGLQETQYF.

The CDR3 DNA sequence: TGTGCCAGCAGCATAAGCGGGGGATCACCCCTCTACGAGCAGTACTTC. Translated, it gives CASSISGGSPLYEQYF. The chain is built from TRBV11-3 and TRBJ2-7, with TRBD2 identical over 8 bases. With V trimmed by 5 bases and J by 3 bases, 12 bases remained unmatched. Germline V lookup: CDR1 SGHNT, CDR2 YENEEA. The CDR3 is made up of 16 amino acids.

The rearrangement links TRBV28 to TRBJ2-7, with 13 nucleotides matching TRBD2. V was clipped by 7 bases and J by 5 bases; unmatched bases: 14. CDR1 is MDHEN and CDR2 is SYDVKM in the germline V gene. The length of the CDR3 is 17 residues. The CDR3 region is CASTPDPLAGGMNEQYF. CDR3 sequence (DNA): TGTGCCAGCACTCCGGACCCACTAGCGGGAGGGATGAACGAGCAGTACTTC.

J is TRBJ2-2 and V is TRBV9; TRBD2 is a possible D gene (5 bases). CDR3 size: 14 residues. The V end was cut by 2 bases, the J end by 1 base, with 6 bases between. Germline-derived CDR1 and CDR2 are SGDLS and YYNGEE. The CDR3 protein is CASSVSGNTGELFF. DNA for the CDR3: TGTGCCAGCAGCGTGAGCGGGAACACCGGGGAGCTGTTTTTT.

CDR3 nucleotides: TGTGCCAGCAGTGTACAGGGGAACTATGGCTACACCTTC. It specifies CASSVQGNYGYTF. This chain uses TRBV7-8 with TRBJ1-2; 7 bases fit TRBD1. The CDR3 runs 13 residues. The V gene end was trimmed by 6 bases and the J gene end by 2 bases; junction bases not matched to a gene: 3. Looked up from germline, CDR1 is SGHVS and CDR2 is FQNEAQ.

The J gene is TRBJ1-2, the V gene TRBV4-2; no firm D call. The CDR3 extends over 14 amino acids. V was shortened by 4 bases and J by 7 bases, with 16 bases between the two germline ends. Germline V gene data show CDR1 as LGHNA and CDR2 as YNFKEQ. Here the CDR3 reads CASSRDPEGAGYTF. The CDR3 nucleotides are TGTGCCAGCAGCCGAGACCCTGAAGGAGCTGGCTACACCTTC.

This rearrangement joins TRBV5-6 to TRBJ2-5; D ambiguous. Germline V gives CDR1 SGHDT, CDR2 YYEEEE. The CDR3 covers 11 residues. V was shortened by 1 base and J by 5 bases, with 3 bases between the two germline ends. CDR3 protein: CASSLLETQYF. The CDR3 bases are TGTGCCAGCAGCTTGTTGGAGACCCAGTACTTC.

This rearrangement joins TRBV10-3 to TRBJ1-1; possible D gene TRBD1, 5 bases. Per germline, CDR1 ENHRY and CDR2 SYGVKD. V was cut by 4 bases and J by 5 bases, with 14 bases left in between. This CDR3 spans 14 amino acids. In DNA, the CDR3 is TGTGCCATCAGTGTACAGGAAAGGGAGACTGAAGCTTTCTTT. This sequence encodes CAISVQERETEAFF.

J is TRBJ2-5 and V is TRBV27; the D is unclear. CDR3 size: 15 residues. The germline CDR1 and CDR2 sequences are MNHEY and SMNVEV (reference sequence). Trimming removed 2 bases from V and 2 bases from J, with 12 bases in between. The CDR3 nucleotides are TGTGCCAGCAGTTTAAGGCGCGAACTTCAAGAGACCCAGTACTTC. Protein product: CASSLRRELQETQYF.